This T cell receptor (beta chain) was identified during a study of blood T cell repertoires in COVID-19. V lost 0 bases and J lost 0, with 9 bases in between. CDR1 LGHNT and CDR2 FRNRAP come from the germline V gene. This CDR3 is 16 amino acids long. The protocol was immunoSEQ multiplex PCR, while the TCRdb copy is restricted to in-frame clones and leaves out a portion. This sample has 300,000 to 400,000 clones, with approximately 86% found just once. The TCR sequence derives from a woman aged 55-70 years with COVID-19, enrolled during active disease. Sequencing used peripheral blood. V gene TRBV12-5 combines with J gene TRBJ1-3, with D maybe TRBD1 (5 bases). The CDR3 nucleotides are TGTGCTAGTGGTTTGGTCACAGGCGTCTCTGGAAACACCATATATTTT. Its protein product is CASGLVTGVSGNTIYF. The full variable domain, in which reference TRBV12-5 and TRBJ1-3 provide the parts outside the CDR3, is DARVTQTPRHKVTEMGQEVTMRCQPILGHNTVFWYRQTMMQGLELLAYFRNRAPLDDSGMPKDRFSAEMPDATLATLKIQPSEPRDSAVYFCASGLVTGVSGNTIYFGEGSWLTVV.